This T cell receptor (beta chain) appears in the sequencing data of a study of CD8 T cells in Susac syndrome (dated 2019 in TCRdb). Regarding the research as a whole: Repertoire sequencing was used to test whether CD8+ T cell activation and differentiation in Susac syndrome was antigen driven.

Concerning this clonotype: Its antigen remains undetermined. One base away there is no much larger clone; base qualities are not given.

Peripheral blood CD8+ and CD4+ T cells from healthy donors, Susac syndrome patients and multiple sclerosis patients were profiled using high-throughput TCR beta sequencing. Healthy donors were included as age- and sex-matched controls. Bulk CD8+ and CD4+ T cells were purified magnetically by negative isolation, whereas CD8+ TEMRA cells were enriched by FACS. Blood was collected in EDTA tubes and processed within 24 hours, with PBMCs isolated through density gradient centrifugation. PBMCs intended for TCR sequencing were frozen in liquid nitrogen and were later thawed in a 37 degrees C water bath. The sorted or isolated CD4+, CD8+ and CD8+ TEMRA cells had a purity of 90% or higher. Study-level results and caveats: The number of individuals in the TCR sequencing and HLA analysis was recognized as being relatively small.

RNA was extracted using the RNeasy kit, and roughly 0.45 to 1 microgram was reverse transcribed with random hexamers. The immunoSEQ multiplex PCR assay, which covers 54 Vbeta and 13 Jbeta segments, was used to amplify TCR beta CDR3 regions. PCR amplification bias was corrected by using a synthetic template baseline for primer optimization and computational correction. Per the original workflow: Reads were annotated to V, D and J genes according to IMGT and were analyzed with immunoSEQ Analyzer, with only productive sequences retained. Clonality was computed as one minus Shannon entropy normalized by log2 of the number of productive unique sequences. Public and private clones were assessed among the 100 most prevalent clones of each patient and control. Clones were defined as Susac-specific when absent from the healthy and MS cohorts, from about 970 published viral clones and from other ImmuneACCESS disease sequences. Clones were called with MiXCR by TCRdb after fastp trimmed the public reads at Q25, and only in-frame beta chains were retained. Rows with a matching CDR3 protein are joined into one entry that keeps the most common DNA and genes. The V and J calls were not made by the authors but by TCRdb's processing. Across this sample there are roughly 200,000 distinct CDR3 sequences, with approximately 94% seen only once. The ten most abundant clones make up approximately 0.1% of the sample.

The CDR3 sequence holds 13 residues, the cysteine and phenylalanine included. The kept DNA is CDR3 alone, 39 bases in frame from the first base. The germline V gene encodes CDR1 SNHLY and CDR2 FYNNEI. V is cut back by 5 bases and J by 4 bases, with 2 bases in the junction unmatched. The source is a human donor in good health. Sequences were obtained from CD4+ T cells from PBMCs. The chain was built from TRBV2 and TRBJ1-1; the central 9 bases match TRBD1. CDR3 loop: CASSRTGVTEAFF. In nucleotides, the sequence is TGTGCCAGCAGTAGGACAGGGGTCACTGAAGCTTTCTTT.